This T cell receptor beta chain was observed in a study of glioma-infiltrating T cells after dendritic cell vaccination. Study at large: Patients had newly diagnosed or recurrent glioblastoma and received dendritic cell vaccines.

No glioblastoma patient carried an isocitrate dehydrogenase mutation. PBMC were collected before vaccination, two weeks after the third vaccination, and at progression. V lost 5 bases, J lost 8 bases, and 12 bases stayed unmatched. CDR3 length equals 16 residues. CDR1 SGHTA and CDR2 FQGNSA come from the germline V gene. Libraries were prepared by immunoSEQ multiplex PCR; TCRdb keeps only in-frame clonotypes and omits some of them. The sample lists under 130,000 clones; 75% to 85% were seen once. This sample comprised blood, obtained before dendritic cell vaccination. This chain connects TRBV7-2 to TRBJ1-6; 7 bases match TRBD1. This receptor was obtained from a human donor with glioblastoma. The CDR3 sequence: CASSPRERGLYSPLHF. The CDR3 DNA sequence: TGTGCCAGCAGCCCGCGTGAGAGGGGGCTTTATTCACCCCTCCACTTT.